This T cell receptor beta chain was obtained from a study of cytomegalovirus exposure and HLA in healthy donors. The CDR3 has 17 residues. CDR1 and CDR2 from the germline V gene are PRHDT and FYEKMQ (reference sequence). After removal of 4 bases from V and 9 bases from J, the junction contained 19 bases not matched to a gene. General study results and limits: The authors later linked a missense DCLRE1C variant to TCR beta V- and J-gene trimming.

This clone was seen a single time. The antigen is not known. The study ran its PCR with 60 Vbeta and 13 Jbeta primers. Repertoires were generated with immunoSEQ multiplex PCR, while TCRdb's copy carries only in-frame clones and drops some. Of 150,000 to 200,000 clones listed, about 80% are singletons. V and J are TRBV13 and TRBJ2-7, with TRBD1 matching 9 bases. This clonotype originated in a female donor in good health and CMV-seronegative. Sequencing was performed on PBMCs. The CDR3 here is CASSSVRTGTGPLLQYF. CDR3 sequence (DNA): TGTGCCAGCAGCTCAGTCAGGACTGGGACAGGGCCCCTATTGCAGTACTTC. Together with reference TRBV13 and TRBJ2-7, the CDR3 gives the full variable domain: AAGVIQSPRHLIKEKRETATLKCYPIPRHDTVYWYQQGPGQDPQFLISFYEKMQSDKGSIPDRFSAQQFSDYHSELNMSSLELGDSALYFCASSSVRTGTGPLLQYFGPGTRLTVT.